The 32 T cell receptor beta chains below all came from one sample that was sequenced in a study of T cells in Graves' hyperthyroidism and ophthalmopathy (dated by TCRdb to 2018 to 2020). Library generation was performed with multiplex PCR. Sequencer: Illumina HiSeq 2000. TCR beta CDR3 regions were amplified from RNA transcripts. A first-round RT-PCR of the TCR CDR3 used the HTBI primer set with the Qiagen OneStep RT-PCR kit. TCRdb reworked the public reads: Q25 trimming with fastp, MiXCR clone assembly, productive beta chains retained. Identical CDR3 protein sequences are pooled into one entry, listed with their most common genes and DNA. The sample table holds hundreds of thousands of distinct CDR3 sequences, of which 35% were seen once. Around 32% of the sample belongs to the ten largest clones. The sample was blood. These receptors originate from a woman between 40 and 55 years old with Graves' hyperthyroidism.

The V and J genes are TRBV12-3 or TRBV12-4 and TRBJ2-7; 7 bases match TRBD1. The trim removed 6 bases at V and 6 bases at J, leaving 8 bases unmatched. The CDR3 is made up of 13 amino acids. The CDR3 region has the DNA TGTGCCAGCAGAGACAGGGAAGAAAGCGAGCAGTACTTC. It is translated as CASRDREESEQYF.

Details on this clonotype: It is likely a read error, because the conserved phenylalanine at the end of the CDR3 is missing. The chain employs TRBV10-1 and TRBJ1-2; 10 bases are shared with TRBD1. Germline loops: CDR1 WNHNN, CDR2 SYGVQD (reference sequence). The CDR3 has 13 residues. Germline trimming cut 5 bases from V and 8 bases from J; bases unmatched to any gene: 5. Here the CDR3 DNA reads TGCGCCAGCAGTCTGGACAGGGGGTCGGGCTACACCTCC. Its translation: CASSLDRGSGYTS.

The V and J genes are TRBV6-5 and TRBJ1-5; 7 nucleotides agree with TRBD1. The junction had 8 bases not matched to a gene; V was cut back by 5 bases and J by 4 bases. This CDR3 comprises 15 residues. In germline, CDR1 is MNHEY, CDR2 SVGAGI. CDR3 protein: CASSHASQGNQPQHF. For the CDR3, the DNA is TGTGCCAGCAGTCACGCATCACAGGGGAATCAGCCCCAGCATTTT.

In its sample, this clonotype was seen many times. V and J are TRBV6-2 or TRBV6-3 and TRBJ1-1; no reliable D call. The V end lost 0 bases, the J end lost 5 bases, and 4 bases lay between the germline ends. Germline V CDR1 and CDR2: MNHEY, SVGEGT. The CDR3 is 12 residues long. CDR3 sequence: CASSYSWTEAFF. In nucleotides, the CDR3 is TGTGCCAGCAGTTACTCGTGGACTGAAGCTTTCTTT.

This clonotype was found a few times. The chain recombines TRBV7-2 with TRBJ2-2, with D tentatively TRBD1 (5 bases). The CDR3 runs 15 residues. Germline values: CDR1 SGHTA, CDR2 FQGNSA. V lost 5 bases to trimming and J lost 2 bases, with 12 bases between them. CDR3 loop: CASSQVTENTGELFF. The CDR3 bases are TGTGCCAGCAGCCAAGTGACAGAAAACACCGGGGAGCTGTTTTTT.

The chain employs TRBV7-9 and TRBJ1-1, with unresolved D. Deletions cut 7 bases from V and 0 bases from J, with 15 bases between. The CDR3 is 15 residues long. Looked up from germline, CDR1 is SEHNR and CDR2 is FQNEAQ (reference sequence). This chain's CDR3 is CASKEGPTMNTEAFF. CDR3 bases: TGTGCCAGCAAGGAGGGCCCCACAATGAACACTGAAGCTTTCTTT.

This clonotype was counted ten times or more. The chain employs TRBV12-3 or TRBV12-4 and TRBJ2-5; 13 nucleotides match TRBD2. The CDR3 spans 15 residues. V shed 7 bases and J 4 bases; nucleotides not matched to a gene: 6. The CDR3 is CASTTSGGARETQYF. For the CDR3, the DNA is TGTGCCAGCACCACTAGCGGGGGGGCCCGAGAGACCCAGTACTTC.

This clonotype was picked up a small number of times. The V call is TRBV2, the J call TRBJ2-7; 8 bases line up with TRBD2. Matching the DNA end better, TRBJ2-1 makes the J call doubtful. This CDR3 is built from 16 residues. From germline, CDR1 is SNHLY and CDR2 FYNNEI. This CDR3 is CASSKRGRHNVDEQFF. DNA of the CDR3: TGTGCCAGCAGTAAGCGGGGGAGGCACAATGTGGATGAGCAGTTCTTC.

This clonotype was seen repeatedly, ten times or more. An end of the junction differs from the germline gene, which may be a read error. The chain has TRBV7-9 and TRBJ1-5; D not resolved. Germline assignment: CDR1 SEHNR and CDR2 FQNEAQ (reference sequence). The CDR3 loop spans 14 amino acids. DNA of the CDR3: TGCGCCAGCAGCCCAGGTTCAGGCAATCAGCCCCAGCATTTT. Translating gives CASSPGSGNQPQHF.

There are a few counts of this clonotype. The genes are TRBV20-1 and TRBJ2-5; 8 bases agree with TRBD1. The ends lost 2 bases at V and 3 bases at J; junction bases unmatched: 8. The CDR3 has 15 amino acids. Germline CDR1 reads DFQATT; CDR2 reads SNEGSKA (reference sequence). The DNA for the CDR3 is TGCAGTGCTAGAAACCAGGGGGCGGGGAAAGAGACCCAGTACTTC. It specifies CSARNQGAGKETQYF.

The table lists this clonotype with many counts. The genes are TRBV5-6 and TRBJ1-5; D is possibly TRBD1 (6 bases). Germline V gene lookup returns CDR1 SGHDT and CDR2 YYEEEE. Trimming left V 4 bases short and J 3 bases short, with 11 bases between. CDR3 length equals 14 residues. The chain's CDR3 is CASSTRDTNQPQHF. CDR3 DNA: TGTGCCAGCAGCACACGGGACACCAATCAGCCCCAGCATTTT.

The chain is built from TRBV10-3 and TRBJ2-6, with no clear D. This CDR3 contains 14 residues. CDR1 and CDR2 (germline): ENHRY, SYGVKD. With 2 bases removed from V and 3 bases from J, the gap between germline ends came to 5 bases. This CDR3 is CAISEPDGANVLTF. CDR3 in DNA: TGTGCCATCAGTGAGCCCGATGGGGCCAACGTCCTGACTTTC.

The chain couples TRBV2 to TRBJ2-7, with 9 bases lining up with TRBD1. The CDR3 is made up of 15 amino acids. The ends lost 4 bases at V and 1 base at J; junction bases unmatched: 5. Germline CDR1 and CDR2: SNHLY and FYNNEI. Here the CDR3 reads CASSGTGAPSYEQYF. The CDR3 DNA reads as TGTGCCAGCAGTGGGACAGGGGCGCCTTCCTACGAGCAGTACTTC.

This clonotype was picked up many times. V and J are TRBV7-2 and TRBJ2-5; D uncertain. Looked up from germline, CDR1 is SGHTA and CDR2 is FQGNSA. V lost 3 bases and J lost 9, with 17 bases in between. CDR3 length: 14 residues. CDR3: CASSFGSHPAAQYF. DNA for the CDR3: TGTGCCAGCAGCTTTGGATCCCACCCGGCAGCCCAGTACTTC.

This clonotype was seen many times. The chain recombines TRBV7-2 with TRBJ1-1; D is ambiguous. The germline V gene has CDR1 SGHTA and CDR2 FQGNSA. The germline V and J ends were trimmed by 6 bases and 3 bases, with 11 bases remaining between them. CDR3 length: 13 amino acids. CDR3 sequence (DNA): TGTGCCAGCAGAAAGGGAACGCACACTGAAGCTTTCTTT. Translation gives CASRKGTHTEAFF. The entire variable domain, with the rest obtained from reference TRBV7-2 and TRBJ1-1, is as follows: GAGVSQSPSNKVTEKGKDVELRCDPISGHTALYWYRQSLGQGLEFLIYFQGNSAPDKSGLPSDRFSAERTGGSVSTLTIQRTQQEDSAVYLCASRKGTHTEAFFGQGTRLTVV.

This clonotype was seen only once. The rearrangement uses TRBV20-1 and TRBJ2-5, with 8 bases lining up with TRBD2. CDR1 is DFQATT and CDR2 is SNEGSKA in the germline V gene (reference sequence). The CDR3 has 11 amino acids. CDR3 in amino acids: CSGRAEETQYF. The CDR3 bases are TGCAGCGGGAGGGCCGAAGAGACCCAGTACTTC.

V gene TRBV29-1 combines with J gene TRBJ2-2; D gene ambiguous. Germline V gives CDR1 SQVTM, CDR2 ANQGSEA. The CDR3 contains 15 residues. V was clipped by 8 bases and J by 1 base, with 17 bases between them. This CDR3 is CSSYGAFLNTGELFF. The CDR3 coding sequence is TGCAGCAGTTACGGCGCCTTTCTGAACACCGGGGAGCTGTTTTTT.

The chain joins TRBV7-2 to TRBJ2-7; D is unclear. The CDR3 spans 15 residues. Per the germline V gene, CDR1 is SGHTA and CDR2 is FQGNSA. V was pared by 3 bases and J by 1 base, with 13 bases between. The CDR3 spells CASSFPLTQSYEQYF. The CDR3 DNA is TGTGCCAGCAGCTTTCCCCTGACCCAATCCTACGAGCAGTACTTC.

This clonotype has just a few counts. The chain joins TRBV5-1 to TRBJ2-7; a weak D match, TRBD1 (6 bases). Germline loops: CDR1 SGHRS, CDR2 YFSETQ. Trimming pared 2 bases from V and 3 bases from J, leaving 15 bases between. CDR3 length: 15 residues. CDR3 sequence: CASSLTGTPNYEQYF. The CDR3 coding sequence is TGCGCCAGCAGCTTAACCGGGACACCCAACTACGAGCAGTACTTC.

The sample holds a few counts of this clonotype. The chain joins TRBV20-1 to TRBJ1-5; TRBD1 is a possible D gene (5 bases). V was clipped by 3 bases and J by 0 bases, with 9 bases between them. The germline CDR1 and CDR2 sequences are DFQATT and SNEGSKA (reference sequence). This CDR3 contains 14 residues. CDR3 protein: CSASAGISNQPQHF. CDR3 DNA: TGCAGTGCTAGCGCAGGGATTAGCAATCAGCCCCAGCATTTT.

Of note for this clonotype: This clone may be a read error of a much larger clone one base away. The V and J genes are TRBV7-9 and TRBJ2-5; the match to TRBD1 covers 7 bases. This CDR3 region has 14 residues. The germline CDR1 and CDR2 sequences are SEHNR and FQNEAQ (reference sequence). The CDR3 loop reads CAGSLGTVKETQYF. In DNA, the CDR3 is TGTGCCGGCAGCCTAGGGACAGTAAAAGAGACCCAGTACTTC.

Regarding this clonotype: This may arise from a read error, as a much more abundant clone is one base away. The chain joins TRBV10-3 to TRBJ1-2; a possible D gene is TRBD1 (5 bases). Trimming removed 5 bases at V and 9 bases at J, with 16 bases between. Germline V gene lookup returns CDR1 ENHRY and CDR2 SYGVKD. The CDR3 runs to 13 residues. As DNA, the CDR3 is TGTGCCATCAGTTACACCTCCGGGGGACGCTACACCTTC. Protein sequence: CAISYTSGGRYTF.

In its sample, this clonotype was seen many times. V and J are TRBV4-2 and TRBJ1-2; 9 bases fit TRBD1. Germline CDR1 LGHNA, CDR2 YNFKEQ. The CDR3 spans 14 residues. The V and J ends lost 3 bases and 3 bases, in that order; junction bases with no gene match: 2. This CDR3 is CASSQRTGDYGYTF. CDR3 nucleotide sequence: TGTGCCAGCAGCCAGCGGACAGGGGACTATGGCTACACCTTC.

The chain uses TRBV7-9 and TRBJ2-1; no clear D. Germline-derived CDR1 and CDR2 are SEHNR and FQNEAQ (reference sequence). Trimming pared 6 bases from V and 0 bases from J, leaving 12 bases between. This CDR3 contains 15 residues. The CDR3 reads CASRNSRSSYNEQFF. The CDR3, as DNA: TGTGCCAGCAGGAACAGTCGGAGCTCCTACAATGAGCAGTTCTTC.

Many counts were recorded for this clonotype. The rearrangement joins TRBV7-2 to TRBJ1-1; TRBD1 agrees at 10 bases. Germline V gene data show CDR1 as SGHTA and CDR2 as FQGNSA. V was pared by 0 bases and J by 9 bases, with 4 bases of the junction left unmatched. There are 14 residues in the CDR3. As DNA, the CDR3 is TGTGCCAGCAGCTTAGCCGGGGACAGGGGAAAAGCTTTCTTT. Its protein is CASSLAGDRGKAFF.

This clonotype was seen many times. The chain is built from TRBV7-8 and TRBJ1-2; D is unclear. The CDR3 sequence is 13 residues long. Germline CDR1 is SGHVS and CDR2 is FQNEAQ. V was cut by 5 bases and J by 1 base, with 8 bases left in between. CDR3 DNA: TGTGCCAGCAGCCCAGGAATTAACTATGGCTACACCTTC. This sequence encodes CASSPGINYGYTF.

This clonotype was seen a few times. The chain combines TRBV5-5 with TRBJ1-1, with D hard to call. The CDR3 runs 13 residues. The V end lost 3 bases, the J end lost 1 base, and 7 bases lay between the germline ends. Germline V CDR1 and CDR2: SGHKS, YYEKEE (reference sequence). Written as DNA, the CDR3 is TGTGCCAGCAGCTGGACGAAGAACACTGAAGCTTTCTTT. It yields the protein CASSWTKNTEAFF. Variable domain in full (rest from reference TRBV5-5 and TRBJ1-1): DAGVTQSPTHLIKTRGQQVTLRCSPISGHKSVSWYQQVLGQGPQFIFQYYEKEERGRGNFPDRFSARQFPNYSSELNVNALLLGDSALYLCASSWTKNTEAFFGQGTRLTVV.

The chain uses TRBV7-2 and TRBJ2-2, with D possibly TRBD2 on 6 matching bases. This CDR3 has 15 residues. V lost 5 bases and J lost 3, with 13 bases in between. Germline V lookup: CDR1 SGHTA, CDR2 FQGNSA. The CDR3 sequence: CASSGPRDYTGELFF. The CDR3 coding sequence is TGTGCCAGCAGCGGCCCCCGGGACTACACCGGGGAGCTGTTTTTT.

This clonotype was detected many times. The chain employs TRBV20-1 and TRBJ2-5; no clear D. This CDR3 is 14 amino acids long. Trimming removed 5 bases from V and 2 bases from J, with 15 bases in between. Germline CDR1 DFQATT, CDR2 SNEGSKA (reference sequence). The CDR3 region has the DNA TGCAGTGCTCTCGACTTACTCGGTCAAGAGACCCAGTACTTC. Residues: CSALDLLGQETQYF.

This clonotype was seen many times. V gene TRBV9 combines with J gene TRBJ2-5; D gene uncertain. There are 15 residues in the CDR3. V lost 0 bases and J 0 bases, leaving 9 bases between the germline ends. The germline V gene encodes CDR1 SGDLS and CDR2 YYNGEE. CDR3 protein: CASSVEGLDQETQYF. In DNA form, the CDR3 reads TGTGCCAGCAGCGTAGAGGGCTTGGACCAAGAGACCCAGTACTTC.

The chain carries TRBV12-3 or TRBV12-4 and TRBJ2-7; 10 bases map to TRBD1. This CDR3 has 13 amino acids. V was pared by 6 bases and J by 6 bases, with 5 bases of the junction left unmatched. The CDR3, as DNA: TGTGCCAGCAGCCTGGGACAGGGGTTCGAGCAGTACTTC. Translating it yields CASSLGQGFEQYF.

This clonotype has ten or more counts. The rearrangement links TRBV5-1 to TRBJ2-2; 7 bases agree with TRBD1. V lost 3 bases to trimming and J lost 6 bases; unmatched junction nucleotides: 2. This CDR3 comprises 13 residues. CDR1 is SGHRS and CDR2 is YFSETQ in the germline V gene. The DNA of the CDR3 is TGCGCCAGCAGCTCAGGACAGGCCGGGGAGCTGTTTTTT. It is translated as CASSSGQAGELFF.